The 5 T cell receptor beta chains reported below all come from one sample, sequenced in a study of blood T cell repertoires in COVID-19. TCRdb's copy holds only in-frame clones and misses some; the assay was immunoSEQ multiplex PCR. The table has 200,000 to 250,000 clones, approximately 83% seen once; the top ten hold over 1%. The sequenced sample was peripheral blood. Source of these receptors: a woman aged 25 to 39 with COVID-19, enrolled during active disease.

This chain links TRBV6-5 with TRBJ2-7; a weak D match, TRBD1 (6 bases). CDR3 length: 12 residues. Germline CDR1 and CDR2: MNHEY and SVGAGI. Trimming shortened V by 7 bases and J by 3 bases, and 10 bases separated the two germline ends. CDR3 in amino acids: CASNWDIYEQYF. The CDR3 nucleotides read TGTGCCAGCAATTGGGACATCTACGAGCAGTACTTC.

The chain joins TRBV15 to TRBJ2-3; 9 positions agree with TRBD1. Trimming took 5 bases from V and 5 from J; bases not matched to a gene: 5. CDR3 size: 14 residues. Germline V gene sequence: CDR1 LNHNV, CDR2 YYDKDF (reference sequence). CDR3 DNA: TGTGCCACCAGCGGCCACAGGGGGCAAGATACGCAGTATTTT. Residues: CATSGHRGQDTQYF. Full variable domain (rest looked up from reference TRBV15 and TRBJ2-3): DAMVIQNPRYQVTQFGKPVTLSCSQTLNHNVMYWYQQKSSQAPKLLFHYYDKDFNNEADTPDNFQSRRPNTSFCFLDIRSPGLGDTAMYLCATSGHRGQDTQYFGPGTRLTVL.

The rearrangement uses TRBV7-9 and TRBJ2-7, with D uncertain. The germline gives CDR1 SEHNR, CDR2 FQNEAQ (reference sequence). Trimming shortened V by 1 base and J by 4 bases, and 5 bases separated the two germline ends. This CDR3 has 12 residues. The CDR3 DNA reads as TGTGCCAGCAGCTTAGGAACTTACGAGCAGTACTTC. Its translation: CASSLGTYEQYF.

This clone was picked up one time. The chain recombines TRBV30 with TRBJ2-3; tentatively, D is TRBD2 (5 bases). CDR1 and CDR2 from the germline V gene are GTSNPN and SVGIG (reference sequence). V was shortened by 0 bases and J by 5 bases, with 12 bases between the two germline ends. This CDR3 is 14 amino acids long. CDR3 bases: TGTGCCTGGAGTGTGAACCTGGGGAGAGATACGCAGTATTTT. This codes for CAWSVNLGRDTQYF.

This rearrangement joins TRBV4-1 to TRBJ2-7; TRBD2 matches at 9 bases. The CDR3 consists of 14 residues. V was pared by 1 base and J by 3 bases, with 1 base of the junction left unmatched. Germline CDR1 reads MGHRA; CDR2 reads YSYEKL. CDR3 region: CASSQALAGYEQYF. For the CDR3, the DNA is TGCGCCAGCAGCCAAGCACTAGCGGGCTACGAGCAGTACTTC.